The rows below give T cell receptor beta chains drawn from one sample of a study of cytomegalovirus exposure and HLA in healthy donors. Measured with immunoSEQ multiplex PCR; TCRdb has only the in-frame clones, and not every one. The sample yields over 150,000 clones, more than 65% seen once. Sequencing was carried out using PBMCs. Every receptor here comes from a girl aged 5 to 17 in good health and CMV-seropositive. The CDR3 runs from the conserved cysteine through the conserved F or W. The D gene is left open where the match is weak. Size values are once, few and many counts, or a class for expanded clones, and some rows have none.

>NA|TRBD1|TRBV29-1|TRBJ2-2
CSVSDRGLDTGELFF
TGCAGCGTTTCCGACAGGGGCCTAGACACCGGGGAGCTGTTTTTT
>NA|TRBD2|TRBV30|TRBJ2-5
CAWSEGLPKETQYF
TGTGCCTGGTCGGAGGGACTACCCAAAGAGACCCAGTACTTC
>NA|NA|TRBV7-9|TRBJ2-1
CASSLLAGTHEQFF
TGTGCCAGCAGTCTCCTGGCTGGCACCCATGAGCAGTTCTTC
>few|NA|TRBV4-3|TRBJ1-6
CASSQDGQSISPLHF
TGCGCCAGCAGCCAAGATGGGCAGTCTATTTCACCCCTCCACTTT
>NA|TRBD2|TRBV10-3|TRBJ2-1
CAISEFLAGGNNEQFF
TGTGCCATCAGTGAGTTTCTAGCGGGGGGGAACAATGAGCAGTTCTTC
>NA|NA|TRBV5-1|TRBJ2-6
CASSASPQGGLTGANVLTF
TGCGCCAGCAGCGCCTCACCACAGGGGGGGCTCACTGGGGCCAACGTCCTGACTTTC
>NA|NA|TRBV5-3|TRBJ2-1
CARSRGGVLYNEQFF
TGTGCCAGAAGCAGGGGCGGGGTACTTTACAATGAGCAGTTCTTC
>once|NA|TRBV4-2|TRBJ1-2
CASSQDREGGAPNYGYTF
TGTGCCAGCAGCCAAGATCGAGAGGGGGGGGCCCCTAACTATGGCTACACCTTC
>NA|NA|TRBV6-5|TRBJ1-1
CATFGGARNTEAFF
TGTGCCACCTTTGGGGGGGCTCGTAACACTGAAGCTTTCTTT
>NA|NA|TRBV19|TRBJ2-7
CATSDSYEQYF
TGTGCCACCTCGGACAGCTACGAGCAGTACTTC
>NA|TRBD2|TRBV5-4|TRBJ2-7
CASSPGTSGGGEQYF
TGTGCCAGCAGCCCCGGGACTAGCGGGGGTGGGGAGCAGTACTTC
>once|TRBD1|TRBV6-1|TRBJ1-2
CASSAPAGQGDYGYTF
TGTGCCAGCAGTGCCCCGGCGGGACAGGGGGACTATGGCTACACCTTC
>NA|NA|TRBV19|TRBJ1-1
CASSIPTANTEAFF
TGTGCCAGTAGTATCCCGACAGCTAACACTGAAGCTTTCTTT
>NA|TRBD2|TRBV4-2|TRBJ2-7
CASGREGLAYEQYF
TGTGCCAGCGGACGAGAGGGACTAGCCTACGAGCAGTACTTC
>NA|NA|TRBV5-8|TRBJ1-1
CASSEYWANTEAFF
TGTGCCAGCAGCGAATACTGGGCGAACACTGAAGCTTTCTTT
>NA|NA|TRBV4-2|TRBJ2-1
CASSQDRGLSEQFF
TGTGCCAGCAGCCAAGACCGGGGGTTATCGGAGCAGTTCTTC
>NA|NA|TRBV4-3|TRBJ1-2
CASSQGGNGAYGYTF
TGCGCCAGCAGCCAAGGCGGGAACGGTGCCTATGGCTACACCTTC
>NA|TRBD1|TRBV2|TRBJ1-4
CASNQQGPHNEKLFF
TGTGCCAGCAATCAACAGGGGCCGCATAATGAAAAACTGTTTTTT
>NA|TRBD2|TRBV7-2|TRBJ2-3
CASSLVAGQRTDTQYF
TGTGCCAGCAGCTTAGTAGCGGGGCAGCGCACAGATACGCAGTATTTT
>once|NA|TRBV5-4|TRBJ1-2
CASSLGGGYGYTF
TGTGCCAGCAGCCTCGGGGGGGGCTATGGCTACACCTTC
>NA|NA|TRBV7-9|TRBJ1-1
CASGPEAFF
TGTGCCAGCGGGCCTGAAGCTTTCTTT
>NA|TRBD2|TRBV19|TRBJ2-4
CASSLGGLAKNIQYF
TGTGCCAGTAGTCTGGGAGGGTTAGCCAAAAACATTCAGTACTTC
>NA|NA|TRBV9|TRBJ2-7
CASSVEVSGEQYF
TGTGCCAGCAGCGTAGAGGTAAGCGGGGAGCAGTACTTC
>NA|TRBD2|TRBV5-1|TRBJ2-5
CASSLPVAGEETQYF
TGCGCCAGCAGCTTACCGGTAGCGGGGGAAGAGACCCAGTACTTC
>NA|TRBD1|TRBV5-6|TRBJ2-2
CASSLIDRGRGGELFF
TGTGCCAGCAGCTTGATTGACAGGGGGCGCGGCGGGGAGCTGTTTTTT
>NA|NA|TRBV7-9|TRBJ1-4
CASTLSGNNEKLFF
TGTGCCAGCACCCTATCAGGGAATAATGAAAAACTGTTTTTT
>NA|TRBD1|TRBV10-1|TRBJ1-1
CASSPRTGQAAFF
TGCGCCAGCAGTCCAAGGACAGGACAGGCGGCTTTCTTT
>few|NA|TRBV18|TRBJ2-5
CASSPPLETQYF
TGTGCCAGCTCACCACCCCTGGAGACCCAGTACTTC
>NA|NA|TRBV7-2|TRBJ1-3
CASSPRGPSGNTIYF
TGTGCCAGCAGCCCAAGGGGTCCCTCTGGAAACACCATATATTTT
>NA|NA|TRBV6-6|TRBJ2-7
CASSYPTAWAWEQYF
TGTGCCAGCAGTTACCCGACAGCCTGGGCTTGGGAGCAGTACTTC
>NA|NA|TRBV11-2|TRBJ2-7
CASSLDSTPREQYF
TGTGCCAGCAGCTTAGATTCGACTCCTCGCGAGCAGTACTTC
>NA|TRBD1|TRBV4-3|TRBJ1-5
CASSLQGDQPQHF
TGCGCCAGCAGCCTACAGGGGGATCAGCCCCAGCATTTT
>NA|NA|TRBV6-4|TRBJ2-2
CASRTGSNTGELFF
TGTGCCAGCAGAACAGGGTCGAACACCGGGGAGCTGTTTTTT
>once|TRBD2|TRBV7-2|TRBJ2-7
CASSPRTSGEFEQYF
TGTGCCAGCAGCCCCAGGACTAGCGGGGAATTCGAGCAGTACTTC
>NA|TRBD1|TRBV6-1|TRBJ1-1
CASSGQGAFATEAFF
TGTGCCAGCAGTGGACAGGGGGCTTTTGCGACTGAAGCTTTCTTT
>NA|NA|TRBV29-1|TRBJ1-2
CSVVGGDGYTF
TGCAGCGTTGTGGGAGGAGACGGCTACACCTTC
>NA|TRBD1|TRBV6-5|TRBJ2-7
CASRPSGGQGEQYF
TGTGCCAGCAGACCTTCAGGGGGACAGGGCGAGCAGTACTTC
>NA|TRBD2|TRBV14|TRBJ2-1
CASSQDSSGGELFF
TGTGCCAGCAGCCAAGATTCTAGCGGGGGGGAGTTGTTCTTC
>NA|TRBD1|TRBV5-1|TRBJ2-7
CASSSGQGYEQYF
TGCGCCAGCAGCTCCGGACAGGGCTACGAGCAGTACTTC
>NA|TRBD1|TRBV13|TRBJ2-7
CASSPGQRAYEQYF
TGTGCCAGCAGCCCGGGACAGAGAGCCTACGAGCAGTACTTC
>NA|TRBD2|TRBV5-1|TRBJ2-7
CASSRGGSDEQYF
TGCGCCAGCAGCCGCGGGGGGAGTGACGAGCAGTACTTC
>NA|TRBD1|TRBV6-5|TRBJ2-3
CATGDRGTDTQYF
TGTGCCACGGGGGACAGGGGGACAGATACGCAGTATTTT
>NA|TRBD1|TRBV19|TRBJ1-1
CASSPPPTGAMNTEAFF
TGTGCCAGTAGTCCCCCTCCGACAGGGGCGATGAACACTGAAGCTTTCTTT
>NA|NA|TRBV5-6|TRBJ2-3
CASSPGGPNQLSTDTQYF
TGTGCCAGCAGCCCTGGCGGGCCCAACCAACTTAGCACAGATACGCAGTATTTT
>NA|NA|TRBV5-6|TRBJ2-7
CASSHGAGADEQYF
TGTGCCAGCAGCCACGGGGCAGGGGCGGACGAGCAGTACTTC
>NA|NA|TRBV30|TRBJ2-3
CAWSVELTDTQYF
TGTGCCTGGAGTGTAGAGTTGACAGATACGCAGTATTTT
>NA|NA|TRBV14|TRBJ1-5
CASSQAPNQPQHF
TGTGCCAGCAGCCAAGCCCCGAATCAGCCCCAGCATTTT
>NA|NA|TRBV11-2|TRBJ1-3
CASSPGHTYSGNTIYF
TGTGCCAGCAGCCCTGGGCACACCTACTCTGGAAACACCATATATTTT